One and the same sample provided the 8 T cell receptor beta chains below, sequenced in a study of cytomegalovirus exposure and HLA in healthy donors. The primer mix had 60 Vbeta and 13 Jbeta primers. The method was immunoSEQ multiplex PCR; TCRdb's version includes in-frame clones alone and lacks a portion of them. Of about 89,000 clones in the sample, about 76% were seen once. Sequencing was carried out using PBMCs. All receptors derive from a man between 25 and 39 years old in good health and CMV-seropositive.

The chain has TRBV5-1 and TRBJ2-3; D remains unclear. Germline lookup yields CDR1 SGHRS and CDR2 YFSETQ. The CDR3 has 14 residues. Trimming shortened V by 1 base and J by 0 bases, and 6 bases separated the two germline ends. CDR3 amino acids: CASSLSSSTDTQYF. As DNA, the CDR3 is TGCGCCAGCAGCTTGTCCAGTAGCACAGATACGCAGTATTTT.

The J gene is TRBJ2-3, the V gene TRBV7-6, with D perhaps matching TRBD1 (5 bases). The V end was cut by 4 bases, the J end by 5 bases, with 28 bases between. Per germline, CDR1 SGHVS and CDR2 FNYEAQ. The CDR3 covers 19 residues. The CDR3: CASSSRTRTPIPSGDTQYF. CDR3 bases: TGTGCCAGCAGCTCCCGAACAAGGACACCAATACCTTCTGGAGATACGCAGTATTTT. The entire variable domain, with the rest obtained from reference TRBV7-6 and TRBJ2-3, is as follows: GAGVSQSPRYKVTKRGQDVALRCDPISGHVSLYWYRQALGQGPEFLTYFNYEAQQDKSGLPNDRFSAERPEGSISTLTIQRTEQRDSAMYRCASSSRTRTPIPSGDTQYFGPGTRLTVL.

This clone was seen a few times. The J gene is TRBJ2-1, the V gene TRBV30, with 10 bases lining up with TRBD1. Germline V gene data show CDR1 as GTSNPN and CDR2 as SVGIG (reference sequence). CDR3 length equals 13 residues. Trimming at V came to 1 base and at J to 8 bases, leaving 2 bases not matched to a gene. The CDR3 spells CAWSDGQGDEQFF. CDR3 sequence (DNA): TGTGCCTGGAGTGATGGACAGGGGGATGAGCAGTTCTTC. Supplemented by reference TRBV30 and TRBJ2-1, the full variable domain reads SQTIHQWPATLVQPVGSPLSLECTVEGTSNPNLYWYRQAAGRGLQLLFYSVGIGQISSEVPQNLSASRPQDRQFILSSKKLLLSDSGFYLCAWSDGQGDEQFFGPGTRLTVL.

The chain employs TRBV28 and TRBJ1-2; 9 bases are shared with TRBD1. This CDR3 spans 14 amino acids. J lost 6 bases, V lost 6 bases, and 8 bases had no gene match. The germline V gene encodes CDR1 MDHEN and CDR2 SYDVKM. CDR3 sequence: CASRTTGGKDGYTF. CDR3 coding DNA: TGTGCCAGCAGAACGACAGGGGGGAAGGATGGCTACACCTTC.

The chain recombines TRBV6-1 with TRBJ1-5; no definite D call. The germline V and J ends were trimmed by 6 bases and 0 bases, with 12 bases remaining between them. Germline CDR1 MNHNS, CDR2 SASEGT. CDR3 length equals 15 residues. In DNA, the CDR3 is TGTGCCAGCAGAGAAAATTATTATAGCAATCAGCCCCAGCATTTT. Protein: CASRENYYSNQPQHF.

This clone was observed a handful of times. The chain joins TRBV10-3 to TRBJ1-5; perhaps TRBD1 as D (6 bases). The V gene's germline CDR1 is ENHRY and CDR2 SYGVKD. V was clipped by 7 bases and J by 4 bases, with 14 bases between them. The CDR3 loop spans 14 amino acids. In DNA form, the CDR3 reads TGTGCCATCATTACCCGGGACAAAAATCAGCCCCAGCATTTT. It specifies CAIITRDKNQPQHF.

The chain combines TRBV19 with TRBJ2-3; 10 positions match TRBD2. CDR3 size: 14 residues. The trim removed 5 bases at V and 7 bases at J, leaving 6 bases unmatched. Germline V gives CDR1 LNHDA, CDR2 SQIVND (reference sequence). The CDR3 region has the DNA TGTGCCAGTAGTGTACTAGCGGGGTCGAATACGCAGTATTTT. This gives the protein CASSVLAGSNTQYF.

This chain links TRBV5-1 with TRBJ2-5; a possible D gene is TRBD1 (6 bases). Trimming removed 0 bases at V and 0 bases at J, with 9 bases between. Germline lookup yields CDR1 SGHRS and CDR2 YFSETQ. This CDR3 contains 15 residues. CDR3 DNA sequence: TGCGCCAGCAGCTTGGGGACAGTGTACCAAGAGACCCAGTACTTC. The encoded protein is CASSLGTVYQETQYF.